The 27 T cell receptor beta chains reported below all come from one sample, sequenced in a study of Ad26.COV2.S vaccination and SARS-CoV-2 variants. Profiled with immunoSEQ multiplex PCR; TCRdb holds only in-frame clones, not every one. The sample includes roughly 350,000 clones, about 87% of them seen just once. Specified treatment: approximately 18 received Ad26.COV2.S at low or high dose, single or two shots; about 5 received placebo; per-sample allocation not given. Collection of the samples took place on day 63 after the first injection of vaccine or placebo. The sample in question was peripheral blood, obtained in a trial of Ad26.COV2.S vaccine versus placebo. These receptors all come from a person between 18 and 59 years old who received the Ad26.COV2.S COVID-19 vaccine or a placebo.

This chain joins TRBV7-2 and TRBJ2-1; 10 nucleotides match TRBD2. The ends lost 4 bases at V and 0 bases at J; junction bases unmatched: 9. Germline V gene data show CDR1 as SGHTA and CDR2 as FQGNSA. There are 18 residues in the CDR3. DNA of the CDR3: TGTGCCAGCAGCTGGATACTAGCGGGGACGAGCTCCTACAATGAGCAGTTCTTC. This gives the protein CASSWILAGTSSYNEQFF.

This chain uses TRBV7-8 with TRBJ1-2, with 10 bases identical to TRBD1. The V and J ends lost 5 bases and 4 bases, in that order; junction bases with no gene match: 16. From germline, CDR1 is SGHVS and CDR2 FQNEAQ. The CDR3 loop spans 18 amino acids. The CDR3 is CASSPSSSPGTGVYGYTF. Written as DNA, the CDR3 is TGTGCCAGCAGCCCCTCCTCATCCCCCGGGACAGGGGTCTATGGCTACACCTTC. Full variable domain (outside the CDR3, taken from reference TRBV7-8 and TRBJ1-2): GAGVSQSPRYKVAKRGQDVALRCDPISGHVSLFWYQQALGQGPEFLTYFQNEAQLDKSGLPSDRFFAERPEGSVSTLKIQRTQQEDSAVYLCASSPSSSPGTGVYGYTFGSGTRLTVV.

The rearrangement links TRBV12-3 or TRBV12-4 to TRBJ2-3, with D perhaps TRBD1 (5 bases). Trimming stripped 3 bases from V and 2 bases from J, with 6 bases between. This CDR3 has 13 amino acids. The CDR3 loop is CASSFGATDTQYF. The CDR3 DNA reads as TGTGCCAGCAGTTTTGGGGCCACAGATACGCAGTATTTT.

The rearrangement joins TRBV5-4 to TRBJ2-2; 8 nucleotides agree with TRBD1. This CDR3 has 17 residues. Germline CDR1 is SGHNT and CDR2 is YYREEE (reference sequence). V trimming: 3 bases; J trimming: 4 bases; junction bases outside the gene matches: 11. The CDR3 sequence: CASSSSTTGGSTGELFF. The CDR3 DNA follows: TGTGCCAGCAGCTCCTCTACCACAGGGGGTTCCACCGGGGAGCTGTTTTTT.

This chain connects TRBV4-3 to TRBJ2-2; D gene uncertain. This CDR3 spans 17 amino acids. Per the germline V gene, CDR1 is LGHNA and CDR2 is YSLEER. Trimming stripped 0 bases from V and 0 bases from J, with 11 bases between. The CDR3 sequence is CASSQDSWTANTGELFF. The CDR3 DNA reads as TGCGCCAGCAGCCAAGATTCTTGGACCGCGAACACCGGGGAGCTGTTTTTT.

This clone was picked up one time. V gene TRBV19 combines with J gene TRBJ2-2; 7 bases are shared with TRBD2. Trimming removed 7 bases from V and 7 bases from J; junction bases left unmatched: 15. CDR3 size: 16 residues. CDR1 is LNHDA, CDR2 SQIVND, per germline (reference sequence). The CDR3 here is CASTRSKGLPIGELFF. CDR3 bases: TGTGCCAGTACTCGTTCCAAGGGACTACCTATCGGGGAGCTGTTTTTT.

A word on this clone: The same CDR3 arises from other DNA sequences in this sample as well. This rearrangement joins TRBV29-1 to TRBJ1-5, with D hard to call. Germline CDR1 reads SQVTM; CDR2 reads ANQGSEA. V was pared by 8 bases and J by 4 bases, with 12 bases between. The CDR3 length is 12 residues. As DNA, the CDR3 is TGCAGCACAAGGGCTGGGAATCAGCCCCAGCATTTT. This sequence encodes CSTRAGNQPQHF. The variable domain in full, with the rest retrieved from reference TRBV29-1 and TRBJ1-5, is SAVISQKPSRDICQRGTSLTIQCQVDSQVTMMFWYRQQPGQSLTLIATANQGSEATYESGFVIDKFPISRPNLTFSTLTVSNMSPEDSSIYLCSTRAGNQPQHFGDGTRLSIL.

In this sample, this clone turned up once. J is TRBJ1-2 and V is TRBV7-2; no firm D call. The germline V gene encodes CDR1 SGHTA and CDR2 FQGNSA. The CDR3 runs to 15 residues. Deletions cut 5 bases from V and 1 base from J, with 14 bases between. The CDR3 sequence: CASSLLLTYNYGYTF. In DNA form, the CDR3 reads TGTGCCAGCAGCCTGCTGTTAACCTATAACTATGGCTACACCTTC.

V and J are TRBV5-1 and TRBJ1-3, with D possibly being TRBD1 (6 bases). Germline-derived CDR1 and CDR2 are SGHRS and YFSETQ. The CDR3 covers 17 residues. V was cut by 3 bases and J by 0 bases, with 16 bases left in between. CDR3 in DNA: TGCGCCAGCAGCTCAACGTTCCAGGGGCCCTCTGGAAACACCATATATTTT. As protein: CASSSTFQGPSGNTIYF.

The CDR3 bases are TGTGCCGGGACCAGGGTTACTAATGAAAAACTGTTTTTT. Protein: CAGTRVTNEKLFF. This chain links TRBV2 with TRBJ1-4, with TRBD1 as a possible D gene (5 bases). Trimming removed 11 bases at V and 2 bases at J, with 12 bases between. Germline-derived CDR1 and CDR2 are SNHLY and FYNNEI. The CDR3 spans 13 residues.

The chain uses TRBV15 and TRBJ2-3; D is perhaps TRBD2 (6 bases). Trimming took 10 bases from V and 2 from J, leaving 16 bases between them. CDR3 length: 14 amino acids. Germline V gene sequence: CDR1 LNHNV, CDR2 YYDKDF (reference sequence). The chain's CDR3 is CAISDYSNTDTQYF. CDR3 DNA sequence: TGTGCCATCTCGGACTATTCAAACACAGATACGCAGTATTTT.

CDR3 nucleotide sequence: TGTGCCAGCAGCCCGGTTTTAGGGGGGCCCTACAATGAGCAGTTCTTC. Translating gives CASSPVLGGPYNEQFF. The chain couples TRBV7-9 to TRBJ2-1; D possibly matches TRBD1 or TRBD2 (6 bases each). Between the trimmed V and J ends, which lost 5 bases and 2 bases, there was a span of 16 bases. CDR3 length: 16 residues. Germline V gives CDR1 SEHNR, CDR2 FQNEAQ (reference sequence).

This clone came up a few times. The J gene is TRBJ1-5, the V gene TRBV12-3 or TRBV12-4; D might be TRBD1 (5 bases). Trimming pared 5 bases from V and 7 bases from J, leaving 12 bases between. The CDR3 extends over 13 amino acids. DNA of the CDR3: TGTGCCAGCAGTAGCGGGGGAAGGCAGCCCCAGCATTTT. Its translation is CASSSGGRQPQHF.

The CDR3 bases are TGTGCCAGCAGCCTCCCGGGACAGGGCCCCGAAAAACTGTTTTTT. It specifies CASSLPGQGPEKLFF. The chain couples TRBV3-1 (or the pseudogene TRBV3-2) to TRBJ1-4; 9 nucleotides line up with TRBD1. The CDR3 covers 15 residues. Trimming at V came to 4 bases and at J to 8 bases, leaving 8 bases not matched to a gene. Germline values: CDR1 LGHDT, CDR2 YNNKEL (reference sequence).

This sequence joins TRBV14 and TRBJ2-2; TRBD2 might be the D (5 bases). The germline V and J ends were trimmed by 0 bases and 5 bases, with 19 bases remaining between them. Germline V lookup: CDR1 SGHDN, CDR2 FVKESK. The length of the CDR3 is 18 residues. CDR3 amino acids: CASSQDLGGTRGTGELFF. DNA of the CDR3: TGTGCCAGCAGCCAAGATCTGGGTGGCACCCGAGGGACCGGGGAGCTGTTTTTT.

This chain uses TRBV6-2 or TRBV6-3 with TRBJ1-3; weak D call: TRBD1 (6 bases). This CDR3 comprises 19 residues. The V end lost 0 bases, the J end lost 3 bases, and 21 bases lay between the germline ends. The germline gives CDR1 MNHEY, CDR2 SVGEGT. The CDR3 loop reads CASSYSLDRPGPSGNTIYF. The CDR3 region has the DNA TGTGCCAGCAGTTACTCTTTGGACAGACCCGGCCCAAGTGGAAACACCATATATTTT.

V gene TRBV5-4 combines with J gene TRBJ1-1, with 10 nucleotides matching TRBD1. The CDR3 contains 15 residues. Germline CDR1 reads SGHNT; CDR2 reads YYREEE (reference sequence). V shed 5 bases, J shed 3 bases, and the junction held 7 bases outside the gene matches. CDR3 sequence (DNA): TGTGCCAGCAGGGACAGGGGGGTTACATACACTGAAGCTTTCTTT. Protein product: CASRDRGVTYTEAFF.

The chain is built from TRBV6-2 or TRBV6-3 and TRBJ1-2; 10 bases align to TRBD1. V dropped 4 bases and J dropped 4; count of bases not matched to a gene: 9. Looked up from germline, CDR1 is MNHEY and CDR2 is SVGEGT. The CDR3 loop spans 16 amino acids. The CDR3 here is CASSFTDRGGSYGYTF. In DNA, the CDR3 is TGTGCCAGCAGTTTCACGGACAGGGGGGGAAGCTATGGCTACACCTTC.

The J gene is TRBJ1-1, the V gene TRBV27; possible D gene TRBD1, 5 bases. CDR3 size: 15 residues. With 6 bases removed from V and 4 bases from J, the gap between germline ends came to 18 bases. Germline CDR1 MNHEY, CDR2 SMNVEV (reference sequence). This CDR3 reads CASRDGLNGATEAFF. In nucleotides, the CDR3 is TGTGCCAGCAGGGACGGACTTAACGGGGCCACTGAAGCTTTCTTT.

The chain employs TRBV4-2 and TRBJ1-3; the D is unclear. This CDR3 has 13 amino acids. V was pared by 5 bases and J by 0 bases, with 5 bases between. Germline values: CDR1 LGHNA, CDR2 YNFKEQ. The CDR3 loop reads CASSDSSGNTIYF. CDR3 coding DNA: TGTGCCAGCAGCGATAGCTCTGGAAACACCATATATTTT.

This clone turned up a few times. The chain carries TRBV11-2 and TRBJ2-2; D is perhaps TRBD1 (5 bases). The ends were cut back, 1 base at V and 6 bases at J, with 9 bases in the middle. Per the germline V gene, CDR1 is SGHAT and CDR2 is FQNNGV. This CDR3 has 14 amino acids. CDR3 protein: CASSLAGIAGELFF. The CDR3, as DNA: TGTGCCAGCAGCTTAGCAGGGATTGCCGGGGAGCTGTTTTTT.

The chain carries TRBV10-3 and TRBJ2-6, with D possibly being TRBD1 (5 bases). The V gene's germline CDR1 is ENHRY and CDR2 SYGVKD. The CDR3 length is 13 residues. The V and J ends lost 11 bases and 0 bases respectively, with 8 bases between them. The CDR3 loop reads CAADSSGANVLTF. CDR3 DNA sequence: TGTGCCGCCGACAGCTCTGGGGCCAACGTCCTGACTTTC.

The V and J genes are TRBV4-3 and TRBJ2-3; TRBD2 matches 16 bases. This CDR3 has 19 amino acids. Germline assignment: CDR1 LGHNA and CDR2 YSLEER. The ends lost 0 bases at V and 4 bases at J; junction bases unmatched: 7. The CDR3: CASSQDLPGLAGGSDTQYF. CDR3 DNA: TGCGCCAGCAGCCAAGATCTTCCGGGACTAGCGGGGGGGTCAGATACGCAGTATTTT.

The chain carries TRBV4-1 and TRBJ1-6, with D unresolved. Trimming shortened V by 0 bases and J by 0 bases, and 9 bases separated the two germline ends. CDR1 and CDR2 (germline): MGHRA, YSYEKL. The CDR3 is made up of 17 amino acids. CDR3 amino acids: CASSQDPLSSYNSPLHF. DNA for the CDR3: TGCGCCAGCAGCCAAGATCCCTTAAGCTCCTATAATTCACCCCTCCACTTT.

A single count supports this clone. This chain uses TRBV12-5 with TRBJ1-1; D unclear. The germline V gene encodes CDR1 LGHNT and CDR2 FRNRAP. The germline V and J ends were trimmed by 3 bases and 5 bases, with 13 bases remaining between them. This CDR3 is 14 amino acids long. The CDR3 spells CASGLGYRTTEAFF. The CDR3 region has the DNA TGTGCTAGTGGTTTAGGCTATAGAACGACTGAAGCTTTCTTT.

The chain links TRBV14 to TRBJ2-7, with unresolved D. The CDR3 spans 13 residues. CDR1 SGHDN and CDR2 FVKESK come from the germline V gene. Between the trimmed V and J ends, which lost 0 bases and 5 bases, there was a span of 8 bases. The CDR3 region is CASSQDKTHEQYF. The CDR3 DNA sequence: TGTGCCAGCAGCCAAGATAAGACTCACGAGCAGTACTTC. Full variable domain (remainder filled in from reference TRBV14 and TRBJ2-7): EAGVTQFPSHSVIEKGQTVTLRCDPISGHDNLYWYRRVMGKEIKFLLHFVKESKQDESGMPNNRFLAERTGGTYSTLKVQPAELEDSGVYFCASSQDKTHEQYFGPGTRLTVT.

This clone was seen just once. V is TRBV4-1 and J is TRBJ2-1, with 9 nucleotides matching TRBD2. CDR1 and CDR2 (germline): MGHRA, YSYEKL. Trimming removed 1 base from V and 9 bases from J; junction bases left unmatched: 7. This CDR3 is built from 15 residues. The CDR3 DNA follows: TGCGCCAGCAGCCAAGTGTTAGCGGGGGAGCTTGAGCAGTTCTTC. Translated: CASSQVLAGELEQFF.